The 26 T cell receptor beta chains below were found in one sample sequenced in a study of T cell repertoires in cytomegalovirus infection. TCRdb recomputed calls from the reads with MiXCR, one row per CDR3 protein. The sample lists approximately 500,000 distinct CDR3 sequences, about 11% occurring once. What was sequenced was PBMCs. The receptors shown here come from a human donor in good health (CMV status not recorded). Some clones in this sample may be carry-over from other donors' samples.

This clonotype was recorded at least ten times. The chain has TRBV29-1 and TRBJ2-5; a possible D gene is TRBD2 (5 bases). This CDR3 has 14 amino acids. Germline V gives CDR1 SQVTM, CDR2 ANQGSEA. Between the trimmed V and J ends, which lost 7 bases and 2 bases, there was a span of 17 bases. In DNA, the CDR3 is TGCAGCGCCCCTCGAAGCGGAGGACAAGAGACCCAGTACTTC. Its protein product is CSAPRSGGQETQYF.

This clonotype appeared many times. The genes are TRBV12-3 or TRBV12-4 and TRBJ2-5; 7 bases match TRBD2. Trimming at V came to 6 bases and at J to 1 base, leaving 5 bases not matched to a gene. This CDR3 is 14 amino acids long. Here the CDR3 DNA reads TGTGCCAGCAGGCTAACTAGCGTCCAAGAGACCCAGTACTTC. Translation gives CASRLTSVQETQYF.

Ten or more counts support this clonotype. The chain employs TRBV7-9 and TRBJ2-5; unclear D gene. The germline CDR1 and CDR2 sequences are SEHNR and FQNEAQ (reference sequence). V was shortened by 4 bases and J by 3 bases, with 12 bases between the two germline ends. The CDR3 consists of 14 residues. The CDR3 loop is CASSSRLSEETQYF. For the CDR3, the DNA is TGTGCCAGCAGCTCGAGACTCTCGGAAGAGACCCAGTACTTC.

This clonotype was picked up many times. The chain employs TRBV15 and TRBJ1-2; 9 nucleotides align to TRBD1. Germline lookup yields CDR1 LNHNV and CDR2 YYDKDF (reference sequence). The CDR3 loop spans 14 amino acids. V dropped 1 base and J dropped 8; count of bases not matched to a gene: 5. CDR3 in DNA: TGTGCCACCAGCAGAGCGGGACAGGGAAGCGGCTACACCTTC. This sequence encodes CATSRAGQGSGYTF.

In its sample, this clonotype was seen many times. The chain carries TRBV29-1 and TRBJ1-2; D is possibly TRBD1 (6 bases). V was pared by 4 bases and J by 8 bases, with 20 bases between. CDR3 size: 14 residues. Per the germline V gene, CDR1 is SQVTM and CDR2 is ANQGSEA. CDR3 nucleotide sequence: TGCAGCGTTGCGGGGACGGGGGCGGCGAAAGGCTACACCTTC. Translated: CSVAGTGAAKGYTF.

This clonotype was seen just once. V is TRBV28 and J is TRBJ1-2; unclear D gene. This CDR3 is built from 15 residues. Trimming shortened V by 3 bases and J by 8 bases, and 19 bases separated the two germline ends. Germline CDR1 and CDR2: MDHEN and SYDVKM. CDR3 residues: CASSFRAPRRVGYTF. CDR3 DNA: TGTGCCAGCAGTTTTCGGGCTCCTAGGAGGGTGGGCTACACCTTC.

The rearrangement joins TRBV7-3 to TRBJ2-3; 9 bases line up with TRBD1. This CDR3 comprises 13 residues. Germline CDR1 reads SGHTA; CDR2 reads FQGTGA. With 1 base clipped from V and 15 bases from J, the junction kept 8 bases outside the gene matches. DNA of the CDR3: TGTGCCAGCAGCTTAAACCCCGGGACAGGGATCTATTTT. Translating it yields CASSLNPGTGIYF.

This clonotype was observed at least ten times. The chain is built from TRBV19 and TRBJ2-7, with D possibly TRBD2 on 6 matching bases. V lost 5 bases, J lost 0 bases, and 8 bases lay in between. CDR3 size: 13 residues. Germline V gene sequence: CDR1 LNHDA, CDR2 SQIVND (reference sequence). The CDR3 protein is CASSWDFSYEQYF. Here the CDR3 DNA reads TGTGCCAGTAGTTGGGACTTCTCCTACGAGCAGTACTTC. The complete variable domain, with remaining parts taken from reference TRBV19 and TRBJ2-7, reads DGGITQSPKYLFRKEGQNVTLSCEQNLNHDAMYWYRQDPGQGLRLIYYSQIVNDFQKGDIAEGYSVSREKKESFPLTVTSAQKNPTAFYLCASSWDFSYEQYFGPGTRLTVT.

There are a few counts of this clonotype. The chain recombines TRBV5-1 with TRBJ2-7, with 9 bases fitting TRBD2. Germline V gene lookup returns CDR1 SGHRS and CDR2 YFSETQ. The CDR3 loop spans 17 amino acids. V lost 0 bases and J lost 6; bases outside the gene matches: 13. For the CDR3, the DNA is TGCGCCAGCAGCTTGGACACCCCCGGCGGGGGGGCTGCCGAGCAGTACTTC. Translated, it gives CASSLDTPGGGAAEQYF.

This clonotype was counted ten times or more. This rearrangement joins TRBV19 to TRBJ2-2, with 7 nucleotides matching TRBD1. This CDR3 has 14 residues. J gave up 7 bases and V 7 bases, and 9 bases lay outside the gene matches. Germline lookup yields CDR1 LNHDA and CDR2 SQIVND (reference sequence). The CDR3 is CASTLRGFSGELFF. CDR3 nucleotide sequence: TGTGCCAGTACCCTCAGGGGGTTTAGCGGGGAGCTGTTTTTT.

This clonotype was seen at least ten times. The chain carries TRBV10-2 and TRBJ2-5; 7 bases map to TRBD2. The CDR3 is made up of 14 amino acids. CDR1 is WSHSY, CDR2 SAAADI, per germline. The CDR3 loop reads CARPVGGYQETQYF. In DNA, the CDR3 is TGCGCTCGCCCAGTCGGGGGGTACCAAGAGACCCAGTACTTC.

This clonotype was observed a few times. The V gene is TRBV29-1, the J gene TRBJ2-1; D is unresolved. The germline V gene encodes CDR1 SQVTM and CDR2 ANQGSEA. Trimming took 7 bases from V and 5 from J, leaving 18 bases between them. The CDR3 extends over 14 amino acids. The chain's CDR3 is CSADHGRSNNEQFF. The CDR3 DNA sequence: TGCAGCGCCGACCACGGAAGAAGTAACAATGAGCAGTTCTTC.

This clonotype has more than one count but fewer than ten. The V gene is TRBV3-1, the J gene TRBJ2-7, with no clear D. The CDR3 runs 14 residues. The V and J ends lost 4 bases and 9 bases respectively, with 19 bases between them. In germline, CDR1 is LGHDT, CDR2 YNNKEL (reference sequence). CDR3 nucleotides: TGTGCCAGCAGCCCAACGGATAGAACACAGCCGCAGTACTTC. Protein product: CASSPTDRTQPQYF.

The chain joins TRBV20-1 to TRBJ2-7; D perhaps matches TRBD2 (5 bases). With 3 bases removed from V and 0 bases from J, the gap between germline ends came to 12 bases. Germline V CDR1 and CDR2: DFQATT, SNEGSKA (reference sequence). The CDR3 totals 14 residues. The DNA for the CDR3 is TGCAGTGCTAGTGCGGGCGCAAGCTCCTACGAGCAGTACTTC. Translated, it gives CSASAGASSYEQYF.

In this sample, this clonotype turned up a few times. This chain connects TRBV20-1 to TRBJ1-1; D possibly corresponds to TRBD1 (6 bases). The CDR3 is 13 residues long. Trimming cost V 2 bases and J 6 bases, with 13 bases left between them. Germline lookup yields CDR1 DFQATT and CDR2 SNEGSKA (reference sequence). The CDR3, as DNA: TGCAGTGCTAGACAGGGAGGGGGGGCTGAAGCTTTCTTT. Translation gives CSARQGGGAEAFF.

Many counts were recorded for this clonotype. This rearrangement joins TRBV4-2 to TRBJ1-6, with a weak D call TRBD1 (6 bases). Germline V gives CDR1 LGHNA, CDR2 YNFKEQ. Trimming removed 0 bases at V and 1 base at J, with 7 bases between. This CDR3 spans 16 amino acids. The CDR3 loop reads CASSQEGQSYNSPLHF. The CDR3 DNA is TGTGCCAGCAGCCAAGAGGGACAATCCTATAATTCACCCCTCCACTTT.

In its sample, this clonotype was seen many times. The chain couples TRBV7-2 to TRBJ1-3; D is undetermined. Germline CDR1 and CDR2: SGHTA and FQGNSA. The CDR3 length is 12 residues. Trimming took 1 base from V and 6 from J, leaving 4 bases between them. CDR3 coding DNA: TGTGCCAGCAGCTTAGGCCTAAACACCATATATTTT. Translation: CASSLGLNTIYF.

This clonotype was seen ten or more times. This rearrangement joins TRBV12-3 or TRBV12-4 to TRBJ1-4, with unresolved D. The CDR3 has 14 amino acids. V lost 6 bases, J lost 6 bases, and 14 bases lay in between. The CDR3 nucleotides read TGTGCCAGCAGCACGGACGGAAATCATGAAAAACTGTTTTTT. Protein product: CASSTDGNHEKLFF.

This clonotype was picked up many times. V and J are TRBV19 and TRBJ1-1; D not resolved. Germline loops: CDR1 LNHDA, CDR2 SQIVND (reference sequence). This CDR3 region has 12 residues. The V end lost 5 bases, the J end lost 4 bases, and 8 bases lay between the germline ends. The CDR3, as DNA: TGTGCCAGTAGTCAGACTGGCACTGAAGCTTTCTTT. This codes for CASSQTGTEAFF. Combining the CDR3 with reference TRBV19 and TRBJ1-1 gives the whole variable domain DGGITQSPKYLFRKEGQNVTLSCEQNLNHDAMYWYRQDPGQGLRLIYYSQIVNDFQKGDIAEGYSVSREKKESFPLTVTSAQKNPTAFYLCASSQTGTEAFFGQGTRLTVV.

This clonotype was found a few times. CDR3 sequence (DNA): TGTGCCAGCTTCCCGACTAGCGGGAGCGGCATTCAGTACTTC. Translated, it gives CASFPTSGSGIQYF. This rearrangement joins TRBV28 to TRBJ2-4; 12 bases agree with TRBD2. The J segment lost 9 bases and the V segment lost 8 bases, leaving 8 bases of the junction unmatched. Germline-derived CDR1 and CDR2 are MDHEN and SYDVKM. This CDR3 is built from 14 residues. The full variable domain, rest sourced from reference TRBV28 and TRBJ2-4, is DVKVTQSSRYLVKRTGEKVFLECVQDMDHENMFWYRQDPGLGLRLIYFSYDVKMKEKGDIPEGYSVSREKKERFSLILESASTNQTSMYLCASFPTSGSGIQYFGAGTRLSVL.

This clonotype was seen many times. The gene calls are TRBV12-3 or TRBV12-4 and TRBJ1-1, with TRBD1 as a possible D gene (5 bases). Trimming pared 4 bases from V and 6 bases from J, leaving 9 bases between. CDR3 length: 12 residues. CDR3 sequence reads: CASSWGRPEAFF. The CDR3 region has the DNA TGTGCCAGCAGTTGGGGACGGCCTGAAGCTTTCTTT.

This clonotype turned up a few times. The chain employs TRBV28 and TRBJ2-7; D is unclear. The germline V gene encodes CDR1 MDHEN and CDR2 SYDVKM. The CDR3 length is 12 residues. V dropped 8 bases and J dropped 3 bases, with 11 bases sitting between them. CDR3 sequence reads: CASESQDYEQYF. The CDR3 DNA reads TGTGCCAGCGAAAGTCAAGACTACGAGCAGTACTTC.

J is TRBJ1-2 and V is TRBV30, with TRBD1 identical over 7 bases. With V trimmed by 2 bases and J by 3 bases, 3 bases remained unmatched. There are 13 residues in the CDR3. Germline assignment: CDR1 GTSNPN and CDR2 SVGIG (reference sequence). The CDR3 spells CAWSPGTDYGYTF. CDR3 coding DNA: TGTGCCTGGAGTCCCGGGACAGACTATGGCTACACCTTC.

This clonotype has only a few counts. This rearrangement joins TRBV29-1 to TRBJ2-7; 7 nucleotides agree with TRBD2. The CDR3 runs to 13 residues. Germline CDR1 and CDR2: SQVTM and ANQGSEA. The V and J ends lost 2 bases and 7 bases, in that order; junction bases with no gene match: 8. CDR3 nucleotides: TGCAGCGTTGAATTAGTCGGGACTAAAGAGCAGTACTTC. It specifies CSVELVGTKEQYF.

There are many counts of this clonotype. This rearrangement joins TRBV7-9 to TRBJ2-7, with no clear D. Per the germline V gene, CDR1 is SEHNR and CDR2 is FQNEAQ (reference sequence). The germline V and J ends were trimmed by 0 bases and 1 base, with 4 bases remaining between them. The CDR3 totals 13 residues. CDR3 sequence (DNA): TGTGCCAGCAGCTTAGCGGGATCCTACGAGCAGTACTTC. This gives the protein CASSLAGSYEQYF.

This clonotype was counted a few times. J is TRBJ2-3 and V is TRBV12-3 or TRBV12-4; the D gene is possibly TRBD2 (7 bases). The CDR3 length is 15 residues. The ends were cut back, 7 bases at V and 2 bases at J, with 16 bases in the middle. CDR3 bases: TGTGCCAGCAATTCTGCGGGGGCCAACACAGATACGCAGTATTTT. Amino acids: CASNSAGANTDTQYF.